This TCR beta chain was obtained from a study of regulatory T cells in long-lasting Graves disease. To make TCR beta libraries, researchers used iRepertoire HTBI primers and Arm-PCR of CDR3 regions. Each CDR3 protein gets one entry after TCRdb re-called the multiplex PCR reads with MiXCR. Here the sample spans a few hundred thousand distinct CDR3 sequences, 23% being singletons. Stated time point: persistent/refractory GD, antithyroid drugs over 5 years with positive TRAb. With RNA extracted from PBMCs as input, the TCR library was made. Between the trimmed V and J ends, which lost 1 base and 7 bases, there was a span of 14 bases. The CDR3 consists of 14 residues. Germline assignment: CDR1 SEHNR and CDR2 FQNEAQ (reference sequence).

This clonotype was obtained from a female donor with Graves disease. The gene calls are TRBV7-9 and TRBJ2-7; D gene unclear. The sample here was peripheral blood mononuclear cells (PBMCs), taken when the disease was refractory, from a patient treated with antithyroid drugs. CDR3 sequence (DNA): TGTGCCAGCAGCTTAGTCGGGCCCGCCGAAGAGCAGTACTTC. It encodes CASSLVGPAEEQYF.